The clone carrying this TCR beta chain appeared many times. Antigen unknown. The sample comes from a study of T cells in Graves' hyperthyroidism and ophthalmopathy. Study-wide background: Prior to any treatment, at the point of initial diagnosis, peripheral blood was collected. Study-wide points: From stable hyperthyroidism, ophthalmopathy was set apart by a 13 V-J model.

CDR1 is LGHDT and CDR2 is YNNKEL in the germline V gene (reference sequence). This CDR3 spans 15 amino acids. V lost 4 bases, J lost 7 bases, and 5 bases stayed unmatched. Using RNA transcripts as the source, TCR beta CDR3 regions were amplified. HTBI primers were the set used in a first-round RT-PCR of the TCR CDR3. TCRdb analysed the multiplex PCR reads with MiXCR anew, one entry per CDR3 protein. Of 400,000 to 500,000 distinct CDR3 sequences in the sample, about an eighth are singletons; the top ten hold 4% to 6.5%. Sequenced sample: blood. This receptor was identified in a woman aged 18-35 years with Graves' hyperthyroidism. The chain couples TRBV3-1 to TRBJ1-5; 12 bases are shared with TRBD1. CDR3 sequence (DNA): TGTGCCAGCAGCCGGGACGGGACAGGGGGCCAGCCCCAGCATTTT. This sequence encodes CASSRDGTGGQPQHF.